This is a list of T cell receptor beta chains from one sample in a study of cytomegalovirus exposure and HLA in healthy donors. The repertoire was sequenced with immunoSEQ multiplex PCR; TCRdb's copy has only in-frame clones and lacks some. The sample contains 83,000 or so clones, about three quarters of which appear only once. The sequenced material came from PBMCs. Receptors originate from a man younger than 45 in good health and CMV-seropositive. The CDR3 runs from the conserved cysteine through the conserved F or W. The D gene is left open where the match is weak.

TRBD1 TRBJ2-2 TRBV7-9 CSSSSRDRGDTGELFF TGTTCCAGCAGCTCCCGGGACAGAGGGGACACCGGGGAGCTGTTTTTT
TRBD1 TRBJ1-2 TRBV7-9 CSSRQDRQGSNYGYTF TGTTCCAGCAGGCAGGACCGACAGGGAAGTAACTATGGCTACACCTTC
. TRBJ2-7 TRBV30 CAWSAGSGSYEQYF TGTGCCTGGAGTGCAGGCAGTGGCTCCTACGAGCAGTACTTC
TRBD1 TRBJ1-1 TRBV7-9 CSSTDRGVGAFF TGTTCCAGCACGGACAGGGGGGTTGGTGCTTTCTTT
TRBD1 TRBJ1-5 TRBV5-8 CASSFGTVSNQPQHF TGTGCCAGCAGCTTCGGGACAGTAAGCAATCAGCCCCAGCATTTT
TRBD2 TRBJ2-1 TRBV6-4 CASSASGGEYNEQFF TGTGCCAGCAGTGCTAGCGGGGGAGAATACAATGAGCAGTTCTTC
TRBD1 TRBJ2-7 TRBV2 CASSERGRKGEQYF TGTGCCAGCAGTGAAAGGGGGCGGAAGGGGGAGCAGTACTTC
TRBD2 TRBJ2-3 TRBV30 CAWSPISVAGVWVSTDTQYF TGTGCCTGGAGCCCCATTTCCGTAGCGGGGGTTTGGGTTAGTACAGATACGCAGTATTTT
. TRBJ2-1 TRBV11-3 CASSLFGGAGNEQFF TGTGCCAGCAGCTTGTTTGGGGGGGCGGGGAATGAGCAGTTCTTC
TRBD2 TRBJ2-1 TRBV19 CASSIGVRLASNEQFF TGTGCCAGTAGTATAGGGGTACGACTAGCGAGCAATGAGCAGTTCTTC
TRBD1 TRBJ1-3 TRBV6-1 CASRPGQGSGNTIYF TGTGCCAGTAGGCCGGGACAGGGGTCTGGAAACACCATATATTTT
. TRBJ2-7 TRBV4-2 CASSQEDTFSYEQYF TGTGCCAGCAGCCAAGAGGACACCTTCTCCTACGAGCAGTACTTC
. TRBJ2-7 TRBV27 CASSLRGSGRYEQYF TGTGCCAGCAGTTTGAGGGGGTCGGGGCGCTACGAGCAGTACTTC
. TRBJ2-5 TRBV28 CASSFGGKQETQYF TGTGCCAGCAGCTTTGGGGGGAAACAAGAGACCCAGTACTTC